This TCR beta chain was identified during a study of T-cell memory formation after mild COVID-19. The overall study: TCR clusters were mostly confined to one donor each.

The length of the CDR3 is 14 residues. CDR1 is MNHEY and CDR2 is SMNVEV in the germline V gene (reference sequence). Trimming stripped 1 base from V and 4 bases from J, with 10 bases between. Study outcomes and limitations: Clones that contracted from day 15 to 85 had balanced CD4/CD8; later expanders were CD4+ biased. CD4+ contracting clones were found mainly in CM and EM, and CD8+ ones in EMRA.

5'RACE with constant-segment primers built TCRalpha and TCRbeta cDNA libraries with UMIs. MiXCR was run by TCRdb on the 5' RACE reads, yielding one entry per CDR3 protein. Here the sample spans about 390,000 distinct CDR3 sequences, approximately 16% being singletons. Regarding this clonotype: The target antigen is unknown.

This sequence was found in a man between 18 and 35 years old who had mild COVID-19 (a few samples of this study predate the infection). Cell type and time point are not known. The sample comprised PBMCs or a T cell subset sorted from them (not recorded which). The J gene is TRBJ2-5, the V gene TRBV27; D not resolved. The CDR3 DNA is TGTGCCAGCAGTTTATGGGGTAGGGCAGAGACCCAGTACTTC. Translating it yields CASSLWGRAETQYF.